The 12 T cell receptor beta chains below were found in one sample sequenced in a study of shared clonotypes between healthy human individuals. Using immunoSEQ multiplex PCR, the repertoire was profiled, and TCRdb retains in-frame clones only, with some absent. The sample includes 2 million to 2.5 million clones, 95% of them seen just once. What was sequenced was naive CD4+ T cells sorted from blood. Subset: CD45RA+ positively selected. The receptors come from a man between 18 and 35 years old in good health.

CDR3 amino acids: CASSQGPLGEQYF. The CDR3 region has the DNA TGTGCCAGCAGCCAAGGACCGCTTGGAGAGCAGTACTTC. The chain joins TRBV7-6 to TRBJ2-7; D call uncertain. V dropped 5 bases and J dropped 7 bases, with 15 bases sitting between them. Germline values: CDR1 SGHVS, CDR2 FNYEAQ. CDR3 length: 13 amino acids.

The rearrangement uses TRBV4-3 and TRBJ1-6, with TRBD1 matching over 8 bases. This CDR3 region has 15 residues. The germline V gene encodes CDR1 LGHNA and CDR2 YSLEER. V dropped 1 base and J dropped 9; count of bases not matched to a gene: 5. CDR3 protein: CASSQGDRRSSPLHF. Written as DNA, the CDR3 is TGCGCCAGCAGCCAAGGGGACAGGAGGTCTTCACCCCTCCACTTT.

Worth noting for this clone: Distinct nucleotide sequences in the sample also encode this CDR3. The gene calls are TRBV5-1 and TRBJ2-2, with D unclear. Germline assignment: CDR1 SGHRS and CDR2 YFSETQ. Trimming removed 0 bases from V and 5 bases from J, with 8 bases in between. CDR3 length: 14 residues. CDR3 sequence (DNA): TGCGCCAGCAGCTTGGCGGCCGGAACCGGGGAGCTGTTTTTT. Translated, it gives CASSLAAGTGELFF.

The chain joins TRBV6-6 to TRBJ2-7; tentative D call: TRBD2 (5 bases). The CDR3 loop spans 15 amino acids. Trimming took off 8 bases at V and 1 base at J, with 18 bases between the two ends. From germline, CDR1 is MNHNY and CDR2 SVGAGI (reference sequence). The CDR3 nucleotides are TGTGCCAGCGGCCCCGGAGCGCGGGCTTCCTACGAGCAGTACTTC. It translates to CASGPGARASYEQYF.

This chain links TRBV7-2 with TRBJ2-1; 9 positions agree with TRBD2. Per the germline V gene, CDR1 is SGHTA and CDR2 is FQGNSA. Losses at the gene ends were 4 bases for V and 0 bases for J; bases not matched to a gene: 1. This CDR3 has 15 amino acids. For the CDR3, the DNA is TGTGCCAGCAGCTATAGCGGGAGCTCCTACAATGAGCAGTTCTTC. Amino acids: CASSYSGSSYNEQFF.

This clone was recorded once. The chain recombines TRBV27 with TRBJ2-3; a weak D match, TRBD1 (6 bases). In germline, CDR1 is MNHEY, CDR2 SMNVEV (reference sequence). This CDR3 has 14 amino acids. With 3 bases removed from V and 5 bases from J, the gap between germline ends came to 12 bases. CDR3 region: CASSLNRVRDTQYF. In nucleotides, the CDR3 is TGTGCCAGCAGTTTGAACAGGGTGAGAGATACGCAGTATTTT.

A note on this clone: The germline gene is not matched at one end of the junction; a read error may be the cause. The chain links TRBV6-1 to TRBJ2-3; D might be TRBD2 (7 bases). The CDR3 is 14 residues long. From germline, CDR1 is MNHNS and CDR2 SASEGT. The CDR3 loop reads CTSRRGGVTDTQYF. CDR3 sequence (DNA): TGTACCAGCAGGAGGGGGGGCGTCACAGATACGCAGTATTTT.

This clone was picked up one time. J is TRBJ1-2 and V is TRBV4-3; D is undetermined. Germline V gene lookup returns CDR1 LGHNA and CDR2 YSLEER. Trimming cost V 0 bases and J 4 bases, with 9 bases left between them. CDR3 size: 14 residues. CDR3 in DNA: TGCGCCAGCAGCCAAGAACGACGGACCTATGGCTACACCTTC. Translating gives CASSQERRTYGYTF.

The chain combines TRBV9 with TRBJ2-7; 13 bases are shared with TRBD2. This CDR3 region has 16 residues. V was clipped by 4 bases and J by 8 bases; unmatched bases: 12. Germline assignment: CDR1 SGDLS and CDR2 YYNGEE. CDR3 amino acids: CASSYKVGLAGDKQYF. In nucleotides, the CDR3 is TGTGCCAGCAGCTACAAGGTCGGACTAGCGGGAGATAAGCAGTACTTC.

The chain uses TRBV13 and TRBJ2-7; no reliable D call. Trimming shortened V by 2 bases and J by 4 bases, and 15 bases separated the two germline ends. The germline V gene has CDR1 PRHDT and CDR2 FYEKMQ (reference sequence). The CDR3 runs 15 residues. CDR3 DNA: TGTGCCAGCAGCTTATCACGGAACGGAGCTTACGAGCAGTACTTC. Its protein product is CASSLSRNGAYEQYF.

The chain recombines TRBV6-1 with TRBJ1-6, with D maybe TRBD1 (6 bases). V shed 4 bases and J shed 7 bases, with 17 bases lying between them. The V gene's germline CDR1 is MNHNS and CDR2 SASEGT. The CDR3 has 16 residues. The CDR3: CASSASWTASNSPLHF. The CDR3 DNA is TGTGCCAGCAGTGCCTCCTGGACAGCATCGAATTCACCCCTCCACTTT.

V and J are TRBV7-2 and TRBJ2-3; the D gene could be TRBD1 or TRBD2 (5 bases each). The CDR3 extends over 14 amino acids. The germline V gene encodes CDR1 SGHTA and CDR2 FQGNSA. Trimming pared 4 bases from V and 1 base from J, leaving 9 bases between. The CDR3, as DNA: TGTGCCAGCAGCTCGGGGCGGCGCACAGATACGCAGTATTTT. It is translated as CASSSGRRTDTQYF.